This T cell receptor beta chain is from a study of CD8 T cells in ankylosing spondylitis. Overall study findings and caveats: Reports of some motif variants in reactive arthritis synovial fluid and blood predate this one.

V dropped 4 bases and J dropped 1; count of bases not matched to a gene: 7. The CDR3 extends over 15 amino acids. Germline CDR1 reads SGHRS; CDR2 reads YFSETQ. For TCR beta, libraries came from quantitative 5'-RACE with molecular barcodes. Using its own MiXCR run on the 5' RACE reads, TCRdb lists one record per CDR3 protein. Of some 90,000 distinct CDR3 sequences listed, around 25% were seen once; the top ten hold nearly 60%. This clonotype occurred once. Its target is not known. Input material: blood, either unsorted or a sorted T cell fraction (not recorded which). V is TRBV5-1 and J is TRBJ1-1; 7 bases line up with TRBD1. The source is a male donor with ankylosing spondylitis or in good health (not recorded which). This CDR3 is CASSLVGGANTEAFF. DNA for the CDR3: TGCGCCAGCAGCCTGGTAGGGGGCGCGAACACTGAAGCTTTCTTT.